One and the same sample provided the 20 T cell receptor beta chains below, sequenced in a study of cytotoxic CD8 clonotypes in ibrutinib-treated CLL. Assay: immunoSEQ multiplex PCR; the TCRdb copy retains only in-frame clones and omits some. Of around 310,000 clones in the sample, about 77% were seen once. This specimen consisted of PBMCs, obtained before ibrutinib treatment. These receptors were collected from a human donor with chronic lymphocytic leukemia.

V gene TRBV7-6 combines with J gene TRBJ1-2; D is ambiguous. CDR3 length equals 15 residues. Deletions cut 4 bases from V and 7 bases from J, with 19 bases between. CDR1 and CDR2 from the germline V gene are SGHVS and FNYEAQ. CDR3 sequence (DNA): TGTGCCAGCAGCTCCTTCGACACTCTAGGCTCTGGCTACACCTTC. This encodes CASSSFDTLGSGYTF.

The chain is built from TRBV30 and TRBJ2-3; D is possibly TRBD2 (6 bases). Germline V gene data show CDR1 as GTSNPN and CDR2 as SVGIG (reference sequence). The CDR3 length is 16 residues. The V end was cut by 2 bases, the J end by 2 bases, with 17 bases between. CDR3 sequence (DNA): TGTGCCTGGAGTTCAGGGACTCTACCGATCACAGATACGCAGTATTTT. This encodes CAWSSGTLPITDTQYF.

This sequence joins TRBV6-5 and TRBJ1-5; D is uncertain. The CDR3 has 15 amino acids. Germline CDR1 MNHEY, CDR2 SVGAGI. V lost 4 bases and J lost 0, with 10 bases in between. The chain's CDR3 is CASSFSGYSNQPQHF. As DNA, the CDR3 is TGTGCCAGCAGTTTTTCGGGGTATAGCAATCAGCCCCAGCATTTT.

The chain links TRBV4-3 to TRBJ2-2; 9 nucleotides line up with TRBD2. The CDR3 sequence is 17 residues long. J gave up 3 bases and V 3 bases, and 8 bases lay outside the gene matches. The V gene's germline CDR1 is LGHNA and CDR2 YSLEER. DNA of the CDR3: TGCGCCAGCAGCCAGGAAGTAGCGGGAGCGTACACCGGGGAGCTGTTTTTT. Translation: CASSQEVAGAYTGELFF.

The gene calls are TRBV5-1 and TRBJ2-7, with a weak D call TRBD1 (5 bases). Germline V gene sequence: CDR1 SGHRS, CDR2 YFSETQ. This CDR3 contains 14 residues. The germline V and J ends were trimmed by 1 base and 2 bases, with 10 bases remaining between them. In nucleotides, the CDR3 is TGCGCCAGCAGCTTGCTGACAGTAACCTACGAGCAGTACTTC. Protein: CASSLLTVTYEQYF.

The chain joins TRBV5-4 to TRBJ2-7; D not certain. The germline gives CDR1 SGHNT, CDR2 YYREEE (reference sequence). This CDR3 has 14 residues. V lost 0 bases and J 6 bases, leaving 13 bases between the germline ends. This CDR3 reads CASSLGSGPGEQYF. In nucleotides, the CDR3 is TGTGCCAGCAGCTTGGGGTCAGGCCCAGGCGAGCAGTACTTC.

The chain links TRBV28 to TRBJ2-7; TRBD1 is a possible D gene (5 bases). This CDR3 is built from 15 residues. Per germline, CDR1 MDHEN and CDR2 SYDVKM. Trimming removed 2 bases from V and 2 bases from J, with 13 bases in between. CDR3 DNA: TGTGCCAGCAGTTTAAGCCCAGGGTATACCTACGAGCAGTACTTC. It yields the protein CASSLSPGYTYEQYF.

This clone was seen a few times. The chain employs TRBV9 and TRBJ2-2, with 7 nucleotides matching TRBD1. The CDR3 has 14 residues. V was clipped by 3 bases and J by 3 bases; unmatched bases: 2. Germline V lookup: CDR1 SGDLS, CDR2 YYNGEE. The CDR3 nucleotides read TGTGCCAGCAGCGGGGGACAGTACACCGGGGAGCTGTTTTTT. Protein sequence: CASSGGQYTGELFF. Based on the CDR3 plus reference TRBV9 and TRBJ2-2, the full variable domain is DSGVTQTPKHLITATGQRVTLRCSPRSGDLSVYWYQQSLDQGLQFLIQYYNGEERAKGNILERFSAQQFPDLHSELNLSSLELGDSALYFCASSGGQYTGELFFGEGSRLTVL.

This chain joins TRBV2 and TRBJ2-7; 8 positions match TRBD1. The germline V gene has CDR1 SNHLY and CDR2 FYNNEI. The CDR3 length is 14 residues. The V gene end was trimmed by 9 bases and the J gene end by 2 bases; junction bases not matched to a gene: 9. DNA of the CDR3: TGTGCCAGTAGGACCGGGACAGGTCCCTACGAGCAGTACTTC. The encoded protein is CASRTGTGPYEQYF.

This CDR3 is CASSGRLGTGTGELFF. The CDR3 DNA reads as TGTGCCAGTAGTGGAAGGCTAGGGACGGGGACCGGGGAGCTGTTTTTT. The chain is built from TRBV19 and TRBJ2-2; D tentatively fits TRBD1 or TRBD2 (5 bases each). Trimming cost V 5 bases and J 5 bases, with 18 bases left between them. Germline values: CDR1 LNHDA, CDR2 SQIVND (reference sequence). The CDR3 runs 16 residues.

This chain uses TRBV7-8 with TRBJ2-3, with D perhaps given as TRBD1 or TRBD2 (5 bases each). The germline gives CDR1 SGHVS, CDR2 FQNEAQ. Trimming shortened V by 5 bases and J by 6 bases, and 21 bases separated the two germline ends. The CDR3 loop spans 16 amino acids. The CDR3 is CASSLLRVGGRDTQYF. For the CDR3, the DNA is TGTGCCAGCAGCCTACTTCGGGTTGGGGGTAGGGATACGCAGTATTTT.

This clone turned up a few times. This chain's CDR3 is CATSVLGRMNTGELFF. The DNA of the CDR3 is TGTGCCACCAGCGTCCTGGGACGCATGAACACCGGGGAGCTGTTTTTT. This chain links TRBV15 with TRBJ2-2; D is perhaps TRBD1 or TRBD2 (5 bases each). This CDR3 is built from 16 residues. From germline, CDR1 is LNHNV and CDR2 YYDKDF (reference sequence). V lost 5 bases and J lost 1, with 14 bases in between. Together with reference TRBV15 and TRBJ2-2, the CDR3 gives the full variable domain: DAMVIQNPRYQVTQFGKPVTLSCSQTLNHNVMYWYQQKSSQAPKLLFHYYDKDFNNEADTPDNFQSRRPNTSFCFLDIRSPGLGDTAMYLCATSVLGRMNTGELFFGEGSRLTVL.

V is TRBV7-2 and J is TRBJ1-2; no definite D call. This CDR3 region has 11 residues. Germline CDR1 SGHTA, CDR2 FQGNSA. V lost 5 bases and J 8 bases, leaving 9 bases between the germline ends. CDR3 coding DNA: TGTGCCAGCAGCCTTGTGGGGGGCTACACCTTC. This gives the protein CASSLVGGYTF.

This chain links TRBV4-2 with TRBJ2-7; weak D call: TRBD2 (6 bases). V lost 1 base and J 4 bases, leaving 14 bases between the germline ends. The germline CDR1 and CDR2 sequences are LGHNA and YNFKEQ. CDR3 length: 15 residues. CDR3 nucleotide sequence: TGTGCCAGCAGCCAAGTGGCGGGGCAAACTTACGAGCAGTACTTC. This sequence encodes CASSQVAGQTYEQYF.

V usage is TRBV7-2 and J usage is TRBJ1-4; maybe TRBD1 (6 bases). Trimming pared 5 bases from V and 3 bases from J, leaving 10 bases between. Per the germline V gene, CDR1 is SGHTA and CDR2 is FQGNSA. The length of the CDR3 is 14 residues. CDR3 nucleotide sequence: TGTGCCAGCAGCCCGGACAGAGCTAATGAAAAACTGTTTTTT. It encodes CASSPDRANEKLFF.

The gene calls are TRBV7-6 and TRBJ1-1, with D maybe TRBD1 (6 bases). Germline V lookup: CDR1 SGHVS, CDR2 FNYEAQ. This CDR3 contains 17 residues. Trimming cost V 5 bases and J 0 bases, with 19 bases left between them. CDR3 coding DNA: TGTGCCAGCAGCAAACCTAGACAGGCGATATTGAACACTGAAGCTTTCTTT. Its protein is CASSKPRQAILNTEAFF.

The chain links TRBV25-1 to TRBJ2-2; D not resolved. Looked up from germline, CDR1 is MGHDK and CDR2 is SYGVNS. The CDR3 extends over 12 amino acids. V shed 10 bases and J shed 1 base, with 7 bases lying between them. CDR3 amino acids: CAIGMNTGELFF. CDR3 in DNA: TGTGCCATTGGAATGAACACCGGGGAGCTGTTTTTT.

The gene calls are TRBV18 and TRBJ1-1; 12 bases fit TRBD1. Germline loops: CDR1 KGHSH, CDR2 LQKENI. Unmatched junction bases numbered 4, after V lost 3 bases and J lost 11 bases. CDR3 length: 13 residues. The CDR3 sequence: CASSPGQGAVAFF. The CDR3 DNA follows: TGTGCCAGCTCACCGGGACAGGGGGCGGTCGCTTTCTTT.

J is TRBJ1-5 and V is TRBV6-6, with a weak D call TRBD1 (6 bases). The V and J ends lost 2 bases and 7 bases respectively, with 12 bases between them. The germline CDR1 and CDR2 sequences are MNHNY and SVGAGI (reference sequence). The CDR3 totals 14 residues. In nucleotides, the CDR3 is TGTGCCAGCAGTTACCGGAGGGGGGAACAGCCCCAGCATTTT. The encoded protein is CASSYRRGEQPQHF.

The genes are TRBV19 and TRBJ2-3; D uncertain. This CDR3 is 11 amino acids long. CDR1 is LNHDA, CDR2 SQIVND, per germline (reference sequence). V lost 4 bases, J lost 5 bases, and 4 bases lay in between. In DNA, the CDR3 is TGTGCCAGTAGTACCGAAGATACGCAGTATTTT. As protein: CASSTEDTQYF.